The source of this TCR beta chain is a study of blood T cell repertoires in COVID-19. Looking at the study overall: T cells, B-cell-depleted T cells, or PBMCs supplied cDNA or gDNA.

Original analysis: Amplification of reference gene primers provided the estimated nucleated cell counts. Profiling relied on immunoSEQ multiplex PCR, and the TCRdb table lists in-frame clones only, not all of them. That table is the source of V, J and clone size, and D and trimming were worked out from the DNA. The profile shows under 200,000 clones, 75% to 90% of them singletons. Germline values: CDR1 MDHEN, CDR2 SYDVKM. V was cut by 5 bases and J by 5 bases, with 22 bases left in between. The CDR3 covers 17 residues. Assignments of participants to cohorts depended upon their own reported clinical history. Cohort 3 donors were reported recovered after two negative PCRs, clearance, or symptom resolution.

The chain is built from TRBV28 and TRBJ1-5; a weak D match, TRBD1 (5 bases). The specimen was PBMCs or T cells enriched from blood (not recorded which). The receptor's source is a woman under 30 who had recovered from COVID-19. This chain's CDR3 is CASSPTGVTGTYQPQHF. The CDR3, as DNA: TGTGCCAGCAGTCCTACAGGAGTGACGGGCACCTATCAGCCCCAGCATTTT.